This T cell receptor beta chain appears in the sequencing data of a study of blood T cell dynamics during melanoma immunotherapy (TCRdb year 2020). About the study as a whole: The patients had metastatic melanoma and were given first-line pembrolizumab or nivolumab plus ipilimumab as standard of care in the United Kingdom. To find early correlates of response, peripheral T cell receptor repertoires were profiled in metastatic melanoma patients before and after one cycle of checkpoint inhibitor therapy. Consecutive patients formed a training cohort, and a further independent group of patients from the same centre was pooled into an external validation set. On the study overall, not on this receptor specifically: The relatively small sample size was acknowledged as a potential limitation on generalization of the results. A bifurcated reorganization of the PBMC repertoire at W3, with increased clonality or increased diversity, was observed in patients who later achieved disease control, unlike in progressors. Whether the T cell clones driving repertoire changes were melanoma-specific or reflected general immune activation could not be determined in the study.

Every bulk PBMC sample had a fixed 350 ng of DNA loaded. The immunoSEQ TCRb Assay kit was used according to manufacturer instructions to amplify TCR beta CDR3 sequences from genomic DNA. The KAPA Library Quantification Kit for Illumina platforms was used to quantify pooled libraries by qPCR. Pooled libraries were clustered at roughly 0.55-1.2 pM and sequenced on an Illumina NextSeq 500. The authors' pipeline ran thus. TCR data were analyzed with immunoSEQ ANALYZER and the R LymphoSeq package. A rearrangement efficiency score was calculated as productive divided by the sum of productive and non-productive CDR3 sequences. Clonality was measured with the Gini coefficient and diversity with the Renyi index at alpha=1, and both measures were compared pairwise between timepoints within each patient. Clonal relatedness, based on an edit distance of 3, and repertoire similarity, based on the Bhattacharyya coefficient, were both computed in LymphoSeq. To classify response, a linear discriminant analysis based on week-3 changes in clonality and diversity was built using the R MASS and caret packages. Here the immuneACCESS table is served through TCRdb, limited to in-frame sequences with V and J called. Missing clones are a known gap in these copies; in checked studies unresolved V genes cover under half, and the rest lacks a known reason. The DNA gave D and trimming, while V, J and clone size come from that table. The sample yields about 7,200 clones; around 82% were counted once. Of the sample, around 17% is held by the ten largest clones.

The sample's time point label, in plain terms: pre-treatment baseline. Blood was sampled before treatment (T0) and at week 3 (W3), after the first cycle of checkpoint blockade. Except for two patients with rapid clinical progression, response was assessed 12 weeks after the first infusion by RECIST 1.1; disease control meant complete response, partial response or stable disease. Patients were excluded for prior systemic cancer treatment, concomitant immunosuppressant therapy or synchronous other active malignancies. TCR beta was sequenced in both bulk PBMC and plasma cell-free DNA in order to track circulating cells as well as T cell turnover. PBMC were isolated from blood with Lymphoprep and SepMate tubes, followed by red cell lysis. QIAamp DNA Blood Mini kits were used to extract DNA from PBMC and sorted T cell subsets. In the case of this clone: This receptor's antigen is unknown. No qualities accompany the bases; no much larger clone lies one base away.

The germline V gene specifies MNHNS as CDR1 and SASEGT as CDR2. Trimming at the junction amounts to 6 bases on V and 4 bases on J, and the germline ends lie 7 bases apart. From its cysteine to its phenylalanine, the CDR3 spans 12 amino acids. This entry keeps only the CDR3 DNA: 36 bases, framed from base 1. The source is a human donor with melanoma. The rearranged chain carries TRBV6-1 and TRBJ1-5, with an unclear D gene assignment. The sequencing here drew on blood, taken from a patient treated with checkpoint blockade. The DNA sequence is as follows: TGTGCCAGCAGAGGAGGAAATCAGCCCCAGCATTTT. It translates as CASRGGNQPQHF.